A selection of T cell receptor beta chains follows, all from one sample in a study of blood T cell repertoires in COVID-19. The table came from immunoSEQ multiplex PCR; TCRdb's copy has only in-frame clones and leaves some out. The repertoire has 300,000 or so clones, approximately 90% of them found once; the top ten carry 6.9%. Sequencing used peripheral blood. The receptor source for this set is a woman younger than 45 who had recovered from COVID-19. Both conserved end residues are part of each CDR3. Fields, in order: V gene, clone size, J gene, D gene, CDR3 DNA, CDR3 protein. A D gene is named only where the DNA matches it firmly. Size is stated for part of the rows, as once, few or many counts, or as a class when the clone is expanded.

TRBV18	.	TRBJ2-7	TRBD1	TGTGCCAGCTCACCGCGACAGGGCAGTATCTCCGAGCAGTACTTC	CASSPRQGSISEQYF
TRBV4-3	.	TRBJ1-6	.	TGCGCCAGCAGCCAAGACCCGGCGGGACTATATTCACCCCTCCACTTT	CASSQDPAGLYSPLHF
TRBV28	.	TRBJ1-6	.	TGTGCCAGCAGGTTGCAGGGAAATTCACCCCTCCACTTT	CASRLQGNSPLHF
TRBV5-4	.	TRBJ1-2	TRBD1	TGTGCCAGCAGCTATCCGGGACAGGGTGGTGGCTACACCTTC	CASSYPGQGGGYTF
TRBV3-1/TRBV3-2	.	TRBJ2-3	TRBD1	TGTGCCAGCAGCCGACAGGGAAAAGGCACAGATACGCAGTATTTT	CASSRQGKGTDTQYF
TRBV3-1/TRBV3-2	.	TRBJ2-1	.	TGTGCCAGCAGCCAACACAGGGATGAGCAGTTCTTC	CASSQHRDEQFF
TRBV6-5	.	TRBJ1-2	.	TGTGCCAGCAGAGGACAGCTCTATGGCTACACCTTC	CASRGQLYGYTF
TRBV15	once	TRBJ1-4	TRBD1	TGTGCCATGAGCAGGGACAGGGGGGAAAAACTGTTTTTT	CAMSRDRGEKLFF
TRBV7-9	.	TRBJ2-1	TRBD2	TGTGCCAGCAGCTTAATAGCGGGGGGACCCAATGAGCAGTTCTTC	CASSLIAGGPNEQFF
TRBV7-2	few	TRBJ2-3	.	TGTGCCAGCAGCTTAGTTAGGGGGGGCCTCAGCACAGATACGCAGTATTTT	CASSLVRGGLSTDTQYF
TRBV18	.	TRBJ1-2	TRBD1	TGTGCCAGCTCACCCGAGACAGGGGCGAAGGGCTACACCTTC	CASSPETGAKGYTF
TRBV13	few	TRBJ2-7	TRBD1	TGTGCCAGCAGCTTAGCGGGACAGGGGCCATACGAGCAGTACTTC	CASSLAGQGPYEQYF
TRBV12-3/TRBV12-4	.	TRBJ1-6	TRBD1	TGTGCCAGCGCAGACAGGGGCCGGTCACCCCTCCACTTT	CASADRGRSPLHF
TRBV7-9	once	TRBJ2-3	.	TGTGCCAGCAGCTCCCCTCCCGGGGGAGATACGCAGTATTTT	CASSSPPGGDTQYF
TRBV28	.	TRBJ1-2	.	TGTGCCAGCAGTTCCCTAGGGGGGGTAGGTGGCTACACCTTC	CASSSLGGVGGYTF
TRBV5-1	.	TRBJ1-5	TRBD1	TGCGCCAGCACCCAAGGCGTAGACAGGGCGCGACGGCAGCCCCAGCATTTT	CASTQGVDRARRQPQHF
TRBV4-1	.	TRBJ2-7	.	TGCGCCAGCAGCCAAGATCAAATGGGGGCCCGCTCCTACGAGCAGTACTTC	CASSQDQMGARSYEQYF
TRBV6-6	.	TRBJ1-2	.	TGTGCCAGCAGTTCCATACTGAGACTGTATGGCTACACCTTC	CASSSILRLYGYTF
TRBV19	.	TRBJ1-5	.	TGTGCCAGTAGGAGGGCCTACGCCCCTAGCAATCAGCCCCAGCATTTT	CASRRAYAPSNQPQHF
TRBV7-9	.	TRBJ2-3	TRBD2	TGTGCCAGCAGCTTGCTCCCGGGACTAGGGGGCACAGATACGCAGTATTTT	CASSLLPGLGGTDTQYF
TRBV10-3	.	TRBJ2-7	.	TGTGCCATCAGGTCGGCACAGGTCTACGAGCAGTACTTC	CAIRSAQVYEQYF
TRBV24-1	.	TRBJ1-2	.	TGTGCCACCAGTGATCCTGGGCATGGCTACACCTTC	CATSDPGHGYTF
TRBV27	.	TRBJ2-7	.	TGTGCCAGCAGTTCCACGACAGTCTCAGGGCAGTACTTC	CASSSTTVSGQYF
TRBV21-1	.	TRBJ1-5	.	TGTGCCAGCAGCAAAGACCAGGGTCTCCAGCCCCAGCATTTT	CASSKDQGLQPQHF
TRBV3-1/TRBV3-2	.	TRBJ1-4	.	TGTGCCAGCAGCCAAGGGTTCCCCGGGACAAGTAATGAAAAACTGTTTTTT	CASSQGFPGTSNEKLFF
TRBV18	.	TRBJ2-3	.	TGTGCCAGCTCACCCGCGGAGTCAGATACGCAGTATTTT	CASSPAESDTQYF
TRBV27	.	TRBJ2-7	TRBD1	TGTGCCAGCAGTTTATACATCGGACAGGGGTGGGAGCAGTACTTC	CASSLYIGQGWEQYF
TRBV2	.	TRBJ2-6	.	TGTGCCAGCAGTTTCTCCTCTGGGGCCAACGTCCTGACTTTC	CASSFSSGANVLTF
TRBV7-8	.	TRBJ1-2	.	TGTGCCAGCAGCTTTGACAGCCAACTACGCGCAGGCTACACCTTC	CASSFDSQLRAGYTF
TRBV11-3	.	TRBJ2-1	TRBD1	TGTGCCAGCAGGAAAGGGGGCACCTACAATGAGCAGTTCTTC	CASRKGGTYNEQFF
TRBV2	.	TRBJ1-5	TRBD1	TGTGCCAGCGGCGGGACAGGAGATCAGCCCCAGCATTTT	CASGGTGDQPQHF
TRBV11-2	.	TRBJ1-1	.	TGTGCCAGCAGCGATCAAACCCTGGGGGGGAAAGCTTTCTTT	CASSDQTLGGKAFF
TRBV7-9	.	TRBJ2-7	TRBD1	TGTGCCAGCAGCGATACCGGGACAGGGTGGAACGAGCAGTACTTC	CASSDTGTGWNEQYF
TRBV6-5	.	TRBJ1-6	.	TGTGCCAGCAGGAGAACACTCGGGAGTAATTCACCCCTCCACTTT	CASRRTLGSNSPLHF
TRBV9	.	TRBJ1-4	.	TGTGCCAGCAGCTCCTCAGGAGGCGCAACTAATGAAAAACTGTTTTTT	CASSSSGGATNEKLFF
TRBV5-1	.	TRBJ2-1	TRBD1	TGCGCCAGCAGCTTGGACGGACAGGGCAATGAGCAGTTCTTC	CASSLDGQGNEQFF
TRBV12-3/TRBV12-4	.	TRBJ1-2	.	TGTGCCAGCAGTTTAGGACAGCCCTATGGCTACACCTTC	CASSLGQPYGYTF
TRBV24-1	.	TRBJ1-2	TRBD1	TGTGCCACCAGTGATTCCGACCGACAGGGAACGCCTTATGGCTACACCTTC	CATSDSDRQGTPYGYTF
TRBV7-9	.	TRBJ1-1	TRBD1	TGTGCCAGCAGCTTGGGACAGGGACCAGCTTTCTTT	CASSLGQGPAFF
TRBV4-1	.	TRBJ2-7	TRBD2	TGCGCCAGCAGCCAAAATGGGGGGGCCTACGAGCAGTACTTC	CASSQNGGAYEQYF
TRBV18	few	TRBJ2-2	.	TGTGCCAGCTCAAAAATAACTAGCCTTCTCGGGGAGCTGTTTTTT	CASSKITSLLGELFF
TRBV4-3	.	TRBJ2-5	.	TGCGCCAGCAGCCCGAGCTCTGAGACCCAGTACTTC	CASSPSSETQYF
TRBV7-9	.	TRBJ1-2	TRBD1	TGTGCCAGCAGCGCGGGACAGGGGGCGAGGGGCTACACCTTC	CASSAGQGARGYTF
TRBV19	.	TRBJ2-1	TRBD1	TGTGCCAGTAGTATGGGACAGGTTGCAAATGAGCAGTTCTTC	CASSMGQVANEQFF
TRBV30	.	TRBJ2-3	.	TGTGCCTGGAGTCGGGGGAGGAGCACAGATACGCAGTATTTT	CAWSRGRSTDTQYF
TRBV5-1	.	TRBJ2-7	.	TGCGCCAGCAGCTTGGAACAGGGCCTTTCGCAGTACTTC	CASSLEQGLSQYF
TRBV5-1	.	TRBJ2-5	TRBD1	TGCGCCAGCAGGCGACAGGGAGCTATCCAAGAGACCCAGTACTTC	CASRRQGAIQETQYF
TRBV7-3	.	TRBJ1-1	.	TGTGCCAGCAGCTTAATGGGGAGGACTGAAGCTTTCTTT	CASSLMGRTEAFF
TRBV3-1/TRBV3-2	.	TRBJ2-7	TRBD1	TGTGCCAGCAGCCGAGGGCAGGACAGGTGGGCCTACGAGCAGTACTTC	CASSRGQDRWAYEQYF
TRBV3-1/TRBV3-2	.	TRBJ2-7	TRBD2	TGTGCCAGCAGCCAAGCTAGCGGGGGAGACGAGCAGTACTTC	CASSQASGGDEQYF
TRBV18	.	TRBJ2-2	TRBD1	TGTGCCAGCTCACCACCGACAGGGGGCCCGACCGGGGAGCTGTTTTTT	CASSPPTGGPTGELFF
TRBV5-4	.	TRBJ1-4	.	TGTGCCAGCAGCTTGGGGGGGGGCGGATCAACTAATGAAAAACTGTTTTTT	CASSLGGGGSTNEKLFF
TRBV5-1	once	TRBJ2-7	.	TGCGCCAGCAGCCGCGGACAGAGCTACGAGCAGTACTTC	CASSRGQSYEQYF
TRBV29-1	once	TRBJ1-1	TRBD1	TGCAGCGTGAGGGGGCAGGGCAGCACTGAAGCTTTCTTT	CSVRGQGSTEAFF
TRBV13	.	TRBJ2-5	.	TGTGCCAGCAGCTTCCCAGCGGAAGAGACCCAGTACTTC	CASSFPAEETQYF